This T cell receptor beta chain derives from a study of cytomegalovirus exposure and HLA in healthy donors (dated by TCRdb to 2017 to 2019). About the study as a whole: An earlier analysis of several hundred of the donors reported approximately 270 Gb of sequence data and 100 million to 140 million unique TCR beta sequences from around 200 million T cells. An early release that covered about 640 HLA-typed donors contained about 300 gigabases of sequencing data and 75 million to 100 million unique TCR sequences. Of the 398 genotyped donors, 81% fell in the genetic ancestry cluster associated with self-reported Caucasian donors. The study aimed to test whether cataloging public T cell receptors could reveal signatures of past pathogen exposure. Using immunosequencing, the study profiled T cell repertoires from around 670 subjects and related those repertoires to cytomegalovirus serostatus. Along with the roughly 700-subject first cohort, a separate validation cohort of approximately 110 different subjects was used. To predict cytomegalovirus infection status, the study brought together high-throughput TCR immunosequencing, statistical association of individual TCRs with disease status, and machine learning. To study patterns of TCR occurrence, a later analysis re-analyzed previously published TCR beta repertoires from several hundred donors and added high-resolution HLA genotyping. Rather than drawing on any new phenotypic data, the later analysis identified candidate immune exposures from TCR beta sequences and the way those sequences occurred across donors. In an earlier analysis of 500 to 650 of the donors, high-throughput TCR beta sequencing was used to judge whether each TCR beta V gene segment behaved as functional or pseudogenic. Alongside the repertoire data, information on donor age, sex, ethnicity and CMV serostatus was compiled. In a later genetic analysis, genome-wide SNP genotypes for about 55% of the roughly 700 donors were used, and that subset was treated as a discovery cohort. Every repertoire in the discovery cohort had been generated on one and the same sequencing platform. Class I and class II HLA loci were covered by the typing at four-digit resolution. Typing coverage differed by locus: A, B, C, DRB1 and DQB1 were typed in about 629-640 donors, DQA1 in 500 to 550, DPA1 in some 570, and DPB1 in 450 to 490. Roughly five DR-DQ haplotypes were handled as single units for association and clustering because linkage in the cohort was strong. Among 300 to 500 genotyped donors of the cohort, an average of roughly 230,000 unique TCR beta nucleotide sequences was sequenced per donor, of which about 20% were non-productive.

Points the paper makes about the study in general: A cluster of highly shared sequence variants was judged likely to be a technical artifact of the sequencing pipeline. A further reported finding was that TCR beta sequences accurately predicted the HLA-A and HLA-B alleles for most subjects in the first cohort. A later analysis found that HLA-associated TCR beta chains were more clonally expanded and had lower generation probabilities than equally common non-associated chains. In both the original and validation cohorts, the classifier was reported to diagnose cytomegalovirus status with high specificity and sensitivity. According to a later genetic analysis, donors in an Asian-associated ancestry cluster had fewer N-insertions in productive TCRs than the approximately 710-donor mean. According to a later analysis, most CMV-associated TCR beta chains appeared to be HLA-restricted, and the HLA associations seemed to be driven largely by CMV exposure. Strong co-occurrence of HLA alleles, especially DR and DQ, made assigning TCR associations to individual alleles difficult. While some public TCRs were present in many individuals, most TCR sequences turned up only very rarely across donors. In an earlier analysis of approximately 590 of the donors, most TCR beta V segments appeared in productive rearrangements about 87% or about 30% of the time, broadly matching IMGT annotations. Because counts were too low, 15 to 20 rarely observed V segments, including chromosome 9 orphons, were left out of the earlier analysis of about 500 of the donors. Specific HLA alleles were associated with around 18,000 TCR beta sequences at a false discovery rate of 0.05 in a later analysis. The only immune exposure information available for the cohort was CMV serostatus. Some IMGT-functional V segments, including TRBV6-2 and TRBV6-3, could not be distinguished by the 87-base-pair reads and were therefore excluded. Several of the top co-occurrence clusters appeared to be linked to parvovirus B19, influenza, CMV and Epstein-Barr virus, according to a later analysis. In this cohort, only TCR beta chains were sequenced, and detectable features were limited by the absence of alpha or paired-chain data. V-gene and J-gene trimming of TCR beta chains was associated with a missense DCLRE1C variant in a later genetic analysis, and the association was replicated in an independent cohort. A total of 150 or so TCR beta chains were listed by the study as associated with cytomegalovirus. In a later analysis, TCR association rates were found to vary across HLA loci, with the most associated TCRs seen for DRB1 alleles and the fewest for HLA-C alleles. The authors suggested that the approach could potentially be extended to other disease states and immunological phenotypes. In vitro tests confirmed that a few of the cytomegalovirus-associated TCR beta chains recognize cytomegalovirus antigens. Because HLA typing was missing for some donors at each locus, association tests included only the typed subset. Roughly uniform sequencing depth across donors was assumed in presence/absence analyses, although this assumption may not hold. Linkage disequilibrium might explain the correlated functional status among segregating V segments, but an unknown experimental factor could not be ruled out.

Receptor amplification or capture employed the immunoSEQ multiplex PCR assay. For the multiplex PCR, a mixture combining 60 forward primers for TCR Vbeta segments and 13 reverse primers for TCR Jbeta segments was used. The CDR3 region of rearranged TCR beta genes was amplified from genomic DNA with a multiplex PCR assay. Amplified TCR beta libraries were sequenced as 87-base-pair reads on the Illumina HiSeq System. The paper's processing steps were these. A later analysis tallied around 87 million unique TCR beta chains across the 600 to 700 repertoires, and 10 million to 11 million of those chains were shared by two or more donors. A nearest-neighbor algorithm error-corrected the raw reads and collapsed the reads into unique sequences, merging closely related sequences to remove PCR and sequencing errors. Alignment of CDR3 sequences to IMGT reference sequences was used to assign V, D and J gene segments. For a sequence to be retained, a match of at least six nucleotides to both a V gene segment and a J gene segment was required. Rearrangements were classified as productive when the CDR3 lacked stop codons and remained in frame with V and J, and all other rearrangements were classified as non-productive. CDR3 was defined by IMGT convention, running from the second conserved V-encoded cysteine to the conserved J-encoded phenylalanine. The earlier analysis of approximately 500 of the donors excluded sequences that lacked an unambiguous match to a single V gene segment. In an earlier analysis of around 600 of the donors, V segments were called functional above 56.7% productive rearrangements and were called segregating when the between-donor standard deviation exceeded 5%. A statistical classification framework was developed to diagnose cytomegalovirus status using the catalog of TCR beta chain sequences. In a later analysis, TCR nucleotide sequences were compared against IMGT/GENE-DB human TR gene sequences so that V and J genes could be assigned. Using the TCRdist pipeline, a later analysis assigned CDR3 sequences along with most-parsimonious VDJ recombination scenarios. A later analysis defined each TCR beta chain by its CDR3 amino acid sequence plus V-gene family, and excluded reads lacking a unique V-gene family. To address suspected cross-contamination and a sequencing artifact, a later analysis removed approximately 590 highly shared, low-generation-probability nucleotide sequences. A later analysis calculated a clonal expansion index for each public chain from normalized within-repertoire ranks of inferred template counts. In a later analysis, generation probabilities were computed using a VDJ recombination model fitted to out-of-frame rearrangements, and the results were checked against IGoR. In a later analysis, hypergeometric tests were used to score TCR-TCR, TCR-HLA and TCR-CMV co-occurrence, with a repertoire-size bias correction applied to TCR pairs. In a later analysis, false discovery rates were estimated by permuting HLA or CMV assignments 20 times. In a later analysis, co-occurring TCRs were grouped using DBSCAN, with TCRdist sequence similarity added in when clustering inside HLA-allele-positive subsets. For co-occurrence clustering, repertoires with fewer than 30,000 or more than 120,000 public chains were excluded, along with several repertoires with anomalous nucleotide sharing. The table comes from immuneACCESS by way of TCRdb, which keeps in-frame sequences with V and J called. Part of the clones is missing from these tables; in studies checked, under half for an unresolved V gene and the rest for unknown reasons. For V, J and clone size, that table is used; D and trimming come from the DNA. The sample table shows fewer than 200,000 clones, and 82% are seen once. Roughly 1.5% of the sample goes to the ten largest clones.

CDR1 and CDR2 are drawn from the germline V gene: SGHDT, YYEEEE. The CDR3, cysteine through phenylalanine, is 17 amino acids long. Only the CDR3 region is kept as DNA, spanning 51 bases read in frame from base 1. V lost 3 bases and J lost 7 bases, and the count of bases not matched to a germline gene is 15. In total, more than 500 healthy bone marrow donors made up the cohort. Cohort members were all nominally healthy when sampled, although unrecorded immune exposures were likely present. The donor was CMV seronegative and belonged to the group of 350 to 400 seronegative cohort members. A peripheral blood sample was provided by each donor, and peripheral blood mononuclear cells were used for TCR beta sequencing. Genomic DNA was extracted from the blood cell samples with the Qiagen DNeasy Blood Extraction Kit. On this clone: There is no known antigen for this receptor. No much larger clone exists at a distance of one base, and base qualities are not known.

What was sequenced was PBMCs. The rearrangement combines TRBV5-6 with TRBJ2-1; a stretch of 8 junction bases matches TRBD2. The receptor's source is a male donor in good health and CMV-seronegative. The DNA sequence reads TGTGCCAGCAGCTCGGGGAAAGGACTAGCTGTTTCGAATGAGCAGTTCTTC. It translates as CASSSGKGLAVSNEQFF. Reference TRBV5-6 and TRBJ2-1 proteins supply the regions before and after the CDR3; the full variable domain is: DAGVTQSPTHLIKTRGQQVTLRCSPKSGHDTVSWYQQALGQGPQFIFQYYEEEERQRGNFPDRFSGHQFPNYSSELNVNALLLGDSALYLCASSSGKGLAVSNEQFFGPGTRLTVL.